The rows below give T cell receptor beta chains drawn from one sample of a study of blood T cells in healthy people across ages. TCRdb redid the calling of the 5' RACE reads with MiXCR, one entry per CDR3 protein. The sample lists roughly 1.5 million distinct CDR3 sequences, roughly 43% occurring once. Sequenced sample: blood. The receptor source for this set is a woman between 18 and 29 years old in good health. Both conserved end residues are part of each CDR3. Each record gives: D gene, V gene, clone size, J gene, CDR3 protein, CDR3 DNA. A D gene is named only where the DNA matches it firmly. Only part of the rows carry a size: once, few, many, or a class if the clone is expanded.

D: NA
V: TRBV10-3
size: many
J: TRBJ2-3
CDR3: CAISESPGTDTQYF
DNA: TGTGCCATCAGTGAGTCCCCAGGCACAGATACGCAGTATTTT

D: TRBD2
V: TRBV2
size: NA
J: TRBJ2-2
CDR3: CASRGLAVTGELFF
DNA: TGTGCCAGCAGAGGACTAGCGGTTACCGGGGAGCTGTTTTTT

D: NA
V: TRBV3-1
size: NA
J: TRBJ2-7
CDR3: CASSPDYPNTGEQYF
DNA: TGTGCCAGCAGCCCCGACTATCCTAACACCGGCGAGCAGTACTTC

D: TRBD2
V: TRBV20-1
size: NA
J: TRBJ2-7
CDR3: CSARVGTSGLYEQYF
DNA: TGCAGTGCTAGAGTGGGGACTAGCGGGCTCTACGAGCAGTACTTC

D: TRBD1
V: TRBV29-1
size: NA
J: TRBJ2-1
CDR3: CSLNIRDSLYNEQFF
DNA: TGCAGCCTTAATATCCGGGACAGCCTATACAATGAGCAGTTCTTC

D: NA
V: TRBV5-1
size: NA
J: TRBJ1-2
CDR3: CASRARPANYGYTF
DNA: TGCGCCAGCAGAGCCCGGCCTGCTAACTATGGCTACACCTTC

D: NA
V: TRBV7-9
size: NA
J: TRBJ2-7
CDR3: CASSLARINEQYF
DNA: TGTGCCAGCAGCTTAGCCCGGATTAACGAGCAGTACTTC

D: TRBD2
V: TRBV20-1
size: few
J: TRBJ2-3
CDR3: CTLAGGTDTQYF
DNA: TGCACCCTAGCGGGAGGGACAGATACGCAGTATTTT

D: NA
V: TRBV4-1
size: NA
J: TRBJ2-7
CDR3: CASSPLVSYEQYF
DNA: TGCGCCAGCAGCCCCCTGGTTTCCTACGAGCAGTACTTC

D: TRBD1
V: TRBV6-2/TRBV6-3
size: NA
J: TRBJ2-7
CDR3: CASSIRQGNYNEQYF
DNA: TGTGCCAGCAGCATTAGACAGGGAAATTACAATGAGCAGTACTTC

D: TRBD1
V: TRBV6-1
size: NA
J: TRBJ2-2
CDR3: CASRRDRGRQGGELFF
DNA: TGTGCCAGCAGACGAGACAGGGGGCGCCAAGGCGGGGAGCTGTTTTTT

D: NA
V: TRBV4-3
size: few
J: TRBJ2-6
CDR3: CASSQGGAGANVLTF
DNA: TGCGCCAGCAGCCAGGGGGGAGCTGGGGCCAACGTCCTGACTTTC

D: NA
V: TRBV11-2
size: NA
J: TRBJ2-2
CDR3: CASSVRGTSGELFF
DNA: TGTGCCAGCAGCGTACGGGGGACCAGCGGGGAGCTGTTTTTT

D: NA
V: TRBV5-1
size: NA
J: TRBJ2-7
CDR3: CASSLDPTRQGAYEQYF
DNA: TGCGCCAGCAGCTTGGACCCCACGAGGCAGGGTGCCTACGAGCAGTACTTC

D: NA
V: TRBV29-1
size: NA
J: TRBJ2-2
CDR3: CSVVPSANPGELFF
DNA: TGCAGCGTTGTACCGTCGGCGAACCCCGGGGAGCTGTTTTTT

D: NA
V: TRBV7-2
size: few
J: TRBJ1-6
CDR3: CASSLGSRTEGSPLHF
DNA: TGTGCCAGCAGCTTAGGCTCGAGGACAGAGGGCTCACCCCTCCACTTT

D: TRBD1
V: TRBV4-3
size: NA
J: TRBJ2-3
CDR3: CASSLQDRGGDTQYF
DNA: TGCGCCAGCAGCCTACAGGACAGGGGGGGAGATACGCAGTATTTT

D: NA
V: TRBV27
size: NA
J: TRBJ2-5
CDR3: CASSLGRLYNEQYF
DNA: TGTGCCAGCAGTTTAGGCAGATTATACAATGAGCAGTACTTC

D: TRBD1
V: TRBV12-3/TRBV12-4
size: NA
J: TRBJ2-5
CDR3: CASMLKGTEQETQYF
DNA: TGTGCCAGCATGCTAAAGGGGACAGAGCAAGAGACCCAGTACTTC

D: TRBD2
V: TRBV6-2/TRBV6-3
size: few
J: TRBJ2-7
CDR3: CASSYFSGNSYEQYF
DNA: TGTGCCAGCAGTTACTTTAGCGGGAACTCCTACGAGCAGTACTTC

D: TRBD2
V: TRBV15
size: NA
J: TRBJ2-1
CDR3: CATSRGTSGYNEQFF
DNA: TGTGCCACCAGCAGAGGAACTAGCGGATACAATGAGCAGTTCTTC

D: NA
V: TRBV7-9
size: NA
J: TRBJ2-3
CDR3: CASSPEWSGSTDTQYF
DNA: TGTGCCAGCAGCCCCGAGTGGTCAGGTAGCACAGATACGCAGTATTTT

D: NA
V: TRBV7-9
size: once
J: TRBJ2-7
CDR3: CASSLGNSNSYKQYF
DNA: TGTGCCAGCAGCTTAGGAAATAGCAATTCCTACAAGCAGTACTTC

D: NA
V: TRBV4-3
size: NA
J: TRBJ2-7
CDR3: CASSQDGPGDTYEQYF
DNA: TGCGCCAGCAGCCAAGATGGGCCAGGAGATACCTACGAGCAGTACTTC

D: NA
V: TRBV20-1
size: NA
J: TRBJ2-5
CDR3: CSARNSGETQYF
DNA: TGCAGTGCTAGGAATTCAGGGGAGACCCAGTACTTC

D: NA
V: TRBV6-6
size: NA
J: TRBJ1-5
CDR3: CASSYSEPQHF
DNA: TGTGCCAGCAGTTACTCCGAGCCCCAGCATTTT

D: NA
V: TRBV20-1
size: NA
J: TRBJ1-2
CDR3: CSARDHRVVGYTF
DNA: TGCAGTGCTAGAGATCACAGGGTGGTAGGCTACACCTTC

D: NA
V: TRBV5-1
size: few
J: TRBJ2-7
CDR3: CASSFLGVYEQYF
DNA: TGCGCCAGCAGCTTCCTCGGGGTTTACGAGCAGTACTTC

D: TRBD2
V: TRBV4-2
size: NA
J: TRBJ2-3
CDR3: CASSLGAGAQRADTQYF
DNA: TGTGCCAGCAGCCTAGGAGCGGGGGCCCAAAGAGCAGATACGCAGTATTTT

D: NA
V: TRBV20-1
size: many
J: TRBJ1-1
CDR3: CSPILYGGMNTEAFF
DNA: TGCAGTCCCATCCTCTACGGGGGCATGAACACTGAAGCTTTCTTT

D: NA
V: TRBV10-3
size: NA
J: TRBJ2-5
CDR3: CATSSVQETQYF
DNA: TGTGCCACCTCATCGGTCCAAGAGACCCAGTACTTC